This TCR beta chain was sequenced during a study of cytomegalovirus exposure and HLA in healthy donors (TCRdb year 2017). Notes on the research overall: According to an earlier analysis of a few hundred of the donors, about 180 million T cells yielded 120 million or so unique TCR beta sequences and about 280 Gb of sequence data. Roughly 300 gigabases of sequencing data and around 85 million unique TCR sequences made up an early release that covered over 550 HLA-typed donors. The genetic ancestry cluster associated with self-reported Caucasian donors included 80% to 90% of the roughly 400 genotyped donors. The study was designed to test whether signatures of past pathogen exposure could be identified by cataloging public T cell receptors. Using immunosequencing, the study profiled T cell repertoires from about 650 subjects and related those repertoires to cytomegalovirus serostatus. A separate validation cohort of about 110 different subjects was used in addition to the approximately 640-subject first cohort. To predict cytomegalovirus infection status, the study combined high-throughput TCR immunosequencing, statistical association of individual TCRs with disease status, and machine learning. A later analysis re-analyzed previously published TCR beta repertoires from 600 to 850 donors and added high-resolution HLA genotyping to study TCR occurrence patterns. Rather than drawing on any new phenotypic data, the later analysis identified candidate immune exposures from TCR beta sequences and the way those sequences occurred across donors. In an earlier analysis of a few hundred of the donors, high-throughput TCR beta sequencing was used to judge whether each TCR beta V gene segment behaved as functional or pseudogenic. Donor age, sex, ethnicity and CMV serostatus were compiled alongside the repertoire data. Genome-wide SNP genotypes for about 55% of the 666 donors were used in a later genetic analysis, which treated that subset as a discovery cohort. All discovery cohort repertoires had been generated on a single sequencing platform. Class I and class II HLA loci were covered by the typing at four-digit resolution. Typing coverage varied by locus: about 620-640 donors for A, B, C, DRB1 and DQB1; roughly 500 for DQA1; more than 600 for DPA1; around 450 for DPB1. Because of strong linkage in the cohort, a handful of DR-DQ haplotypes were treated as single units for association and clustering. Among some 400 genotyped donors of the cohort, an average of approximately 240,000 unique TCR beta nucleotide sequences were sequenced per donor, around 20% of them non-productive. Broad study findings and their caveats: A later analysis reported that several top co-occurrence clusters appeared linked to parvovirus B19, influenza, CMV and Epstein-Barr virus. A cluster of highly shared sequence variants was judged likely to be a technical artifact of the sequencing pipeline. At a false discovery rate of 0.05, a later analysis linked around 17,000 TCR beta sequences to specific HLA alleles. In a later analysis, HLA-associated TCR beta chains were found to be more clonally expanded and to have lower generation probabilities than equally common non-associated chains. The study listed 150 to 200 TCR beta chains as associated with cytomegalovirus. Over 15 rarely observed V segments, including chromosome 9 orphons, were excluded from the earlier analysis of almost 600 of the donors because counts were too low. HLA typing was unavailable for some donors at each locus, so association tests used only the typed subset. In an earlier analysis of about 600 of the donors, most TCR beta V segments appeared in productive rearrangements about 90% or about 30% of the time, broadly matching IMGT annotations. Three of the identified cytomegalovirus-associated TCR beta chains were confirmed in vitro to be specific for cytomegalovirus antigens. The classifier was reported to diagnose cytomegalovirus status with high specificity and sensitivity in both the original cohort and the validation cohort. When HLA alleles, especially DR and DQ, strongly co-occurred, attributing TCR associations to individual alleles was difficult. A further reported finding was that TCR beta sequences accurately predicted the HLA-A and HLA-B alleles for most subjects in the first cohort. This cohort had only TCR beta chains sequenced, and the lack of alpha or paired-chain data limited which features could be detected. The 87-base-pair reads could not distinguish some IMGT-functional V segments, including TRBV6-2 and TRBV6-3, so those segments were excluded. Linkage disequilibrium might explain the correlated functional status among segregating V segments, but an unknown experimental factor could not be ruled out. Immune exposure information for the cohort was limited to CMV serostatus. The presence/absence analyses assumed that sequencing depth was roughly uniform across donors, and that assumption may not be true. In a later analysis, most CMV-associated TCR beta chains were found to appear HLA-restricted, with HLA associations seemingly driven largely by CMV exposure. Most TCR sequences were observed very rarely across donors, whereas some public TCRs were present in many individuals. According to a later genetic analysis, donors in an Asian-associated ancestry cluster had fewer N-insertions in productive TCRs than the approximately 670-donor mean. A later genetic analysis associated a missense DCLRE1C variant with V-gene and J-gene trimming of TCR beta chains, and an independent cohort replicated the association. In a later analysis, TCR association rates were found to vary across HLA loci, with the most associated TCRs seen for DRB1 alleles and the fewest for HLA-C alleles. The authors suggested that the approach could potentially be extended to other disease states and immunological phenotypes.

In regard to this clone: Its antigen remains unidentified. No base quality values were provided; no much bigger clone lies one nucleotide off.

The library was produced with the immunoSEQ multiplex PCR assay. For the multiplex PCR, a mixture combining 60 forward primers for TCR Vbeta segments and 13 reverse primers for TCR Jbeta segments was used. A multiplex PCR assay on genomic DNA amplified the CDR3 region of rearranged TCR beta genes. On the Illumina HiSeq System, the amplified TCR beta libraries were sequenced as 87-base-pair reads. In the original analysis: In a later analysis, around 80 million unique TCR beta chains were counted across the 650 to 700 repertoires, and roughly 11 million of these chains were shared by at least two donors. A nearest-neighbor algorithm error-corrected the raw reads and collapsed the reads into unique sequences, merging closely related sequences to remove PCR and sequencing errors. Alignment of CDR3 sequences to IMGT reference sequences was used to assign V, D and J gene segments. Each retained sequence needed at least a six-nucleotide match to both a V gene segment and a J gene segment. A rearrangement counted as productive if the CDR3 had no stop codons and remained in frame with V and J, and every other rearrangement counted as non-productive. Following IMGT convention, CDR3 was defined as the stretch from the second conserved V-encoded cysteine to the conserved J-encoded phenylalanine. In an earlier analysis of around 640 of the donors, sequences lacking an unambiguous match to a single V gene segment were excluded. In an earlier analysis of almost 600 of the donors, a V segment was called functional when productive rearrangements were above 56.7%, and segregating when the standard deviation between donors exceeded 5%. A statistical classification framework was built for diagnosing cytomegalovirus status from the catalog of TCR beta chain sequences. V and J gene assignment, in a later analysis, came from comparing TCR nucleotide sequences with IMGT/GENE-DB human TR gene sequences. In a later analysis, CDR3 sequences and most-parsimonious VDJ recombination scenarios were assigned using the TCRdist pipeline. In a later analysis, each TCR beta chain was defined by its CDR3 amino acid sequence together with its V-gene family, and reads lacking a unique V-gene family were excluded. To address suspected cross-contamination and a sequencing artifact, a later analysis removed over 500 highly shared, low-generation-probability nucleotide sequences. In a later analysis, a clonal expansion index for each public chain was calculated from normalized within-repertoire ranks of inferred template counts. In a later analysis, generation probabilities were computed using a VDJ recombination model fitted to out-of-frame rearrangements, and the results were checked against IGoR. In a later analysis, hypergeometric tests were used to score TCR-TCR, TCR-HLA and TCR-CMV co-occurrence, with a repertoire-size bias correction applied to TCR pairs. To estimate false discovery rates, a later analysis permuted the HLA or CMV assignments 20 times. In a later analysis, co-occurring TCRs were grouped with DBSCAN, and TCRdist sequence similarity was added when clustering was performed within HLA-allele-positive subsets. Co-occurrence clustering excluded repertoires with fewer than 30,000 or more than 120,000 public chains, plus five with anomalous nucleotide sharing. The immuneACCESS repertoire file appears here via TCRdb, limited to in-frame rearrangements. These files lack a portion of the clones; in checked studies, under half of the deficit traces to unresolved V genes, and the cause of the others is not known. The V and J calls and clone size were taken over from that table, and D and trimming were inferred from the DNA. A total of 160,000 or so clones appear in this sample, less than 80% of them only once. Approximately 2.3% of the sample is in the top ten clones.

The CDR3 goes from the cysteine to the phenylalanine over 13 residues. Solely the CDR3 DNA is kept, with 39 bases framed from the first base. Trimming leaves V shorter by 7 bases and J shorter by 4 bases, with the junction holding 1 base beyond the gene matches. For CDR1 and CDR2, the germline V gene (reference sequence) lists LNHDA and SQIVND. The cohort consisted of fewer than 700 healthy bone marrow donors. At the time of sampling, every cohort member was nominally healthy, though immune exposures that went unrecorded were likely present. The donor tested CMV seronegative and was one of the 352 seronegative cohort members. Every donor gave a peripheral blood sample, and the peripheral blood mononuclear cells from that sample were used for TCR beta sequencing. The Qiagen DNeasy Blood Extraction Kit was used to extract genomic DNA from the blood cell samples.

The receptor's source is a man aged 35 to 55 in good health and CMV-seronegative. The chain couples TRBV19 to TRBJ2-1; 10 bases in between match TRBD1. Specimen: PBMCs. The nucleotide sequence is TGTGCCAGTACGGGACAGGGGTACAATGAGCAGTTCTTC. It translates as CASTGQGYNEQFF.